This T cell receptor (beta chain) was observed in a study of Graves' ophthalmopathy and Graves' hyperthyroidism. Study details: There was a collection of peripheral blood at initial diagnosis, before any treatment. Study observations and caveats: The blood repertoire also included most expanded thyroid clonotypes above 0.001 frequency.

The germline V gene has CDR1 MGHDK and CDR2 SYGVNS. The CDR3 length is 15 residues. V lost 4 bases and J 9 bases, leaving 16 bases between the germline ends. CDR3 regions of TCR beta were amplified from RNA transcripts. HTBI primers were used in a first-round RT-PCR, which preceded a second-round multiplex PCR. Each CDR3 protein gets one entry after TCRdb re-called the multiplex PCR reads with MiXCR. The sample carries almost 750,000 distinct CDR3 sequences, around 40% recorded once. Clinical symptoms, serum thyroxine, TRAb, thyroid ultrasound and orbital computed tomography determined diagnosis. In the case of this clonotype: Its antigen is not known.

The specimen was peripheral blood. The source is an adult man with Graves' ophthalmopathy. The chain recombines TRBV25-1 with TRBJ1-6; tentative D call: TRBD1 (6 bases). The CDR3 loop reads CASSGARGAVSPLHF. As DNA, the CDR3 is TGTGCCAGCAGTGGTGCCCGGGGGGCCGTTTCACCCCTCCACTTT.